Sequencing of this T cell receptor (beta chain) was carried out in a study of blood T cell repertoires in COVID-19. After removal of 0 bases from V and 14 bases from J, the junction contained 9 bases not matched to a gene. CDR3 size: 14 residues. Germline lookup yields CDR1 SGHNT and CDR2 YYREEE (reference sequence). The assay was immunoSEQ multiplex PCR, and TCRdb's table has in-frame clones only and misses some. The data hold 50,000 to 60,000 clones, with 70% to 90% observed a single time. V gene TRBV5-4 combines with J gene TRBJ2-1, with 9 bases that match TRBD2. The sample was peripheral blood. The TCR comes from a human donor with active COVID-19. The donor label of this sample is uncertain. The CDR3 coding sequence is TGTGCCAGCAGCTTGGCGCTAGCGGGAATGGGGGAGTTCTTC. Translating it yields CASSLALAGMGEFF.